Reported below is one TCR beta chain. The antigen remains undetermined. The record originates from a study of memory B cells and T cells in multiple sclerosis. Findings and caveats of the study: Compartments had unequal clone-set sizes, affecting shared clonotype counts.

TCRdb keeps only in-frame clones here, not all; method: immunoSEQ multiplex PCR. The sample records approximately 47,000 clones, over 70% being singletons. The CDR3 has 13 amino acids. Trimming removed 8 bases at V and 1 base at J, with 10 bases between. Germline loops: CDR1 SGHVS, CDR2 FNYEAQ. Stimulus-free culture yielded autoproliferating CFSE-dim and non-proliferating CFSE-high T cells, each sequenced separately. Replicate wells were pooled after approximately seven days of stimulus-free culture of fewer than 65 million CFSE-labeled PBMCs. Sequenced: PBMCs from blood kept in culture. This receptor was identified in a human donor with multiple sclerosis. The chain employs TRBV7-6 and TRBJ2-3; D gene ambiguous. The CDR3 is CASGRLGTDTQYF. CDR3 in DNA: TGTGCCAGCGGACGTCTGGGCACAGATACGCAGTATTTT.